This TCR beta chain was recovered during a study of T cell repertoires in cytomegalovirus infection. Germline V CDR1 and CDR2: DFQATT, SNEGSKA (reference sequence). The junction had 3 bases not matched to a gene; V was cut back by 0 bases and J by 4 bases. CDR3 length: 15 residues. As for this clonotype: The antigen is unknown.

In TCRdb, the reads were re-called with MiXCR into one record per CDR3 protein. The sample lists fewer than 900,000 distinct CDR3 sequences, around 29% occurring once. The TCR was taken from a human donor in good health (CMV status not recorded). Some clones in this sample may be carry-over from other donors' samples. The source was cultured CD8+ T cells from PBMCs, collected from culture after CMV antigen stimulation. This chain uses TRBV20-1 with TRBJ2-6, with TRBD1 matching 7 bases. CDR3 sequence: CSARETGAGANVLTF. As DNA, the CDR3 is TGCAGTGCTAGAGAAACAGGGGCCGGGGCCAACGTCCTGACTTTC.